This T cell receptor beta chain stems from a study of blood T cell repertoires in COVID-19. Recruitment covered roughly 24 US areas and drew participants whose ages spanned roughly 18 to 100 years. Self-reported history from a screening survey and questionnaire set each donor's cohort. Among Cohort 3 donors, those recovered had two negative PCRs, clearance, or symptom resolution. Some clones are missing from TCRdb's copy, which holds only in-frame ones; the method was immunoSEQ multiplex PCR. The data contain approximately 250,000 clones, around 88% of them seen just once; the ten biggest clones take up about 4%. This clonotype was sampled from a woman aged 25 to 39 who had recovered from COVID-19. Sequencing was carried out using PBMCs or T cells enriched from blood (not recorded which).

The CDR3 coding sequence is TGTGCCACCAGGCCTAGCGGGAGTCTCAATGAGCAGTTCTTC. It is translated as CATRPSGSLNEQFF. The V gene is TRBV24-1, the J gene TRBJ2-1; 10 positions match TRBD2. The junction had 5 bases not matched to a gene; V was cut back by 7 bases and J by 6 bases. From germline, CDR1 is KGHDR and CDR2 SFDVKD. CDR3 size: 14 residues.